The 30 T cell receptor beta chains below all came from one sample that was sequenced in a study of blood T cell repertoires in COVID-19. Data came from immunoSEQ multiplex PCR; TCRdb stores just in-frame clones and leaves some out. The sample shows about 110,000 clones, 80% to 90% of them seen only once. Material: peripheral blood. The receptors derive from a woman between 50 and 59 years old with acute or convalescent COVID-19.

The chain uses TRBV30 and TRBJ1-2; 7 nucleotides match TRBD1. The CDR3 is made up of 14 amino acids. Germline V CDR1 and CDR2: GTSNPN, SVGIG (reference sequence). V gave up 2 bases and J gave up 3 bases; unmatched junction bases: 6. The CDR3 spells CAWSLHRGDYGYTF. CDR3 sequence (DNA): TGTGCCTGGAGTCTACACAGGGGCGACTATGGCTACACCTTC.

The CDR3 DNA reads TGTGCCAGCAGTGAGAGGGACAAGGATTATAGCAATCAGCCCCAGCATTTT. Translating gives CASSERDKDYSNQPQHF. V and J are TRBV6-1 and TRBJ1-5; possibly TRBD1 for D (6 bases). The CDR3 is made up of 17 amino acids. V was clipped by 3 bases and J by 0 bases, with 15 bases between them. From germline, CDR1 is MNHNS and CDR2 SASEGT.

This rearrangement joins TRBV15 to TRBJ2-7; tentatively, D is TRBD2 (6 bases). The V gene's germline CDR1 is LNHNV and CDR2 YYDKDF (reference sequence). Deletions cut 8 bases from V and 5 bases from J, with 13 bases between. The length of the CDR3 is 12 residues. The CDR3 is CATAGYGNEQYF. The CDR3 DNA reads TGTGCCACCGCGGGGTACGGGAACGAGCAGTACTTC. The variable domain in full, completed from reference TRBV15 and TRBJ2-7, reads DAMVIQNPRYQVTQFGKPVTLSCSQTLNHNVMYWYQQKSSQAPKLLFHYYDKDFNNEADTPDNFQSRRPNTSFCFLDIRSPGLGDTAMYLCATAGYGNEQYFGPGTRLTVT.

This clone was recorded only once. The chain carries TRBV2 and TRBJ2-7; D gene ambiguous. Trimming took 6 bases from V and 3 from J, leaving 12 bases between them. The CDR3 is 13 amino acids. Germline V gene data show CDR1 as SNHLY and CDR2 as FYNNEI. The CDR3: CASSPHESYEQYF. The CDR3 coding sequence is TGTGCCAGCAGCCCCCACGAGAGCTACGAGCAGTACTTC.

The gene calls are TRBV28 and TRBJ1-4; TRBD1 is a possible D gene (5 bases). The CDR3 has 15 residues. Between the trimmed V and J ends, which lost 5 bases and 8 bases, there was a span of 18 bases. Germline V gene data show CDR1 as MDHEN and CDR2 as SYDVKM. Written as DNA, the CDR3 is TGTGCCAGCAGTCCCTACGGCAGGGCCAAAGAAAAACTGTTTTTT. It specifies CASSPYGRAKEKLFF.

The chain has TRBV6-5 and TRBJ2-7; 8 bases agree with TRBD1. The CDR3 is 12 residues long. CDR1 is MNHEY and CDR2 is SVGAGI in the germline V gene. The junction had 0 bases not matched to a gene; V was cut back by 6 bases and J by 2 bases. In nucleotides, the CDR3 is TGTGCCAGCAGGGGACAGGCCTACGAGCAGTACTTC. Translating it yields CASRGQAYEQYF.

This chain links TRBV7-8 with TRBJ2-2, with 9 bases aligning to TRBD2. CDR3 length: 15 amino acids. Germline-derived CDR1 and CDR2 are SGHVS and FQNEAQ. V shed 8 bases and J 6 bases; nucleotides not matched to a gene: 10. The CDR3 coding sequence is TGTGCCAGCCGACTAGCGGAACATGAGGCCGGGGAGCTGTTTTTT. Protein product: CASRLAEHEAGELFF.

J is TRBJ2-3 and V is TRBV5-6; 9 bases fit TRBD1. This CDR3 is built from 15 residues. Germline V gene data show CDR1 as SGHDT and CDR2 as YYEEEE. The trim removed 3 bases at V and 3 bases at J, leaving 5 bases unmatched. The chain's CDR3 is CASSSGQGWTDTQYF. The CDR3 bases are TGTGCCAGCAGCTCGGGACAGGGATGGACAGATACGCAGTATTTT.

The sample holds one count of this clone. This sequence joins TRBV2 and TRBJ2-2; TRBD2 is a possible D gene (7 bases). Trimming stripped 7 bases from V and 0 bases from J, with 12 bases between. Germline CDR1 reads SNHLY; CDR2 reads FYNNEI. This CDR3 comprises 15 residues. The CDR3 spells CASIPGGTNTGELFF. For the CDR3, the DNA is TGTGCCAGCATCCCGGGGGGCACGAACACCGGGGAGCTGTTTTTT.

The rearrangement uses TRBV6-5 and TRBJ2-1, with 9 bases fitting TRBD2. The CDR3 totals 14 residues. V was clipped by 6 bases and J by 7 bases; unmatched bases: 7. Looked up from germline, CDR1 is MNHEY and CDR2 is SVGAGI. CDR3 DNA sequence: TGTGCCAGCAGAAGGGGACTAGCTAGGAATGAGCAGTTCTTC. This sequence encodes CASRRGLARNEQFF.

V usage is TRBV4-3 and J usage is TRBJ2-1; D is perhaps TRBD1 (5 bases). Trimming shortened V by 1 base and J by 4 bases, and 20 bases separated the two germline ends. CDR3 length: 18 amino acids. Germline CDR1 is LGHNA and CDR2 is YSLEER. CDR3 sequence reads: CASSQGWADRPDYNEQFF. The CDR3 DNA is TGCGCCAGCAGCCAAGGATGGGCAGACAGACCCGATTACAATGAGCAGTTCTTC.

This clone was counted a few times. One end of the junction is discordant with germline, which a read error may explain. The chain couples TRBV19 to TRBJ1-5; 8 nucleotides match TRBD1. This CDR3 contains 13 residues. Germline CDR1 is LNHDA and CDR2 is SQIVND (reference sequence). CDR3 sequence (DNA): TGTGCCAGTAGTTTAGACAGGGGTCAGCCCCAGCATTTT. Translated: CASSLDRGQPQHF.

The gene calls are TRBV20-1 and TRBJ2-5; D possibly corresponds to TRBD1 (6 bases). V lost 3 bases and J 1 base, leaving 12 bases between the germline ends. This CDR3 is built from 14 residues. Germline V gives CDR1 DFQATT, CDR2 SNEGSKA (reference sequence). CDR3 nucleotide sequence: TGCAGTGCTAGTAAACAGGGATCCCAAGAGACCCAGTACTTC. This sequence encodes CSASKQGSQETQYF.

This chain links TRBV13 with TRBJ1-5; a weak D match, TRBD1 (6 bases). The CDR3 has 15 amino acids. V gave up 3 bases and J gave up 2 bases, with 11 bases separating them. Per germline, CDR1 PRHDT and CDR2 FYEKMQ (reference sequence). CDR3 sequence reads: CASSFQGQGNQPQHF. CDR3 in DNA: TGTGCCAGCAGCTTTCAGGGGCAGGGCAATCAGCCCCAGCATTTT. The entire variable domain, with the rest obtained from reference TRBV13 and TRBJ1-5, is as follows: AAGVIQSPRHLIKEKRETATLKCYPIPRHDTVYWYQQGPGQDPQFLISFYEKMQSDKGSIPDRFSAQQFSDYHSELNMSSLELGDSALYFCASSFQGQGNQPQHFGDGTRLSIL.

V usage is TRBV7-2 and J usage is TRBJ2-7, with 14 bases matching TRBD2. The V and J ends lost 1 base and 7 bases, in that order; junction bases with no gene match: 12. The CDR3 is made up of 18 amino acids. The germline CDR1 and CDR2 sequences are SGHTA and FQGNSA. CDR3 amino acids: CASSLEGSGLAGDGEQYF. CDR3 nucleotide sequence: TGTGCCAGCAGCTTAGAGGGTTCGGGACTAGCGGGAGATGGTGAGCAGTACTTC.

The sample holds one count of this clone. The chain uses TRBV7-9 and TRBJ1-6; 7 bases are shared with TRBD1. This CDR3 comprises 16 residues. Germline values: CDR1 SEHNR, CDR2 FQNEAQ (reference sequence). With 4 bases clipped from V and 7 bases from J, the junction kept 10 bases outside the gene matches. CDR3 sequence reads: CASSSARQGNNSPLHF. Written as DNA, the CDR3 is TGTGCCAGCAGCTCCGCCAGACAGGGAAACAATTCACCCCTCCACTTT.

With respect to this clone: Other DNA sequences in this sample translate to the same CDR3. The chain couples TRBV10-3 to TRBJ1-2; D is perhaps TRBD1 (5 bases). This CDR3 has 13 amino acids. Germline CDR1 ENHRY, CDR2 SYGVKD. V gave up 5 bases and J gave up 5 bases, with 12 bases separating them. The CDR3 DNA reads as TGTGCCATCAGTTTGCAGGGATCTTATGGCTACACCTTC. This encodes CAISLQGSYGYTF.

This clone occurred once. The J gene is TRBJ1-1, the V gene TRBV7-2; D is unresolved. CDR1 is SGHTA, CDR2 FQGNSA, per germline. The CDR3 runs 15 residues. V was pared by 0 bases and J by 6 bases, with 14 bases between. CDR3 residues: CASSLAGQEVSEAFF. DNA of the CDR3: TGTGCCAGCAGCTTAGCGGGCCAGGAGGTCTCTGAAGCTTTCTTT.

The rearrangement joins TRBV7-3 to TRBJ2-7, with 9 bases fitting TRBD2. CDR1 and CDR2 (germline): SGHTA, FQGTGA. V shed 8 bases, J shed 5 bases, and the junction held 22 bases outside the gene matches. This CDR3 contains 18 residues. CDR3 protein: CASRIPEGDGTSFNEQYF. CDR3 nucleotides: TGTGCCAGCCGTATCCCCGAGGGGGACGGGACTAGCTTCAACGAGCAGTACTTC.

On this clone: One end of the junction varies from germline; a read error may be responsible. This sequence joins TRBV28 and TRBJ1-1; no definite D call. In germline, CDR1 is MDHEN, CDR2 SYDVKM. The CDR3 is 15 residues long. The CDR3 protein is CASCLHGADLSEAFF. CDR3 sequence (DNA): TGTGCCAGCTGTTTGCACGGCGCCGACTTATCTGAAGCTTTCTTT.

The J gene is TRBJ1-1, the V gene TRBV5-6; D may be TRBD1 (6 bases). Trimming removed 5 bases at V and 4 bases at J, with 15 bases between. This CDR3 contains 14 residues. Germline assignment: CDR1 SGHDT and CDR2 YYEEEE. Written as DNA, the CDR3 is TGTGCCAGCAGTCTTACCACCAGGGGCACTGAAGCTTTCTTT. Translation gives CASSLTTRGTEAFF.

J is TRBJ2-2 and V is TRBV19; TRBD1 is a possible D gene (5 bases). V lost 3 bases and J 0 bases, leaving 5 bases between the germline ends. The CDR3 length is 14 residues. The V gene's germline CDR1 is LNHDA and CDR2 SQIVND (reference sequence). CDR3 residues: CASSMGPNTGELFF. Written as DNA, the CDR3 is TGTGCCAGTAGTATGGGGCCGAACACCGGGGAGCTGTTTTTT. Based on the CDR3 plus reference TRBV19 and TRBJ2-2, the full variable domain is DGGITQSPKYLFRKEGQNVTLSCEQNLNHDAMYWYRQDPGQGLRLIYYSQIVNDFQKGDIAEGYSVSREKKESFPLTVTSAQKNPTAFYLCASSMGPNTGELFFGEGSRLTVL.

V and J are TRBV4-2 and TRBJ2-1; tentative D call: TRBD1 (5 bases). The germline V gene has CDR1 LGHNA and CDR2 YNFKEQ. V was cut by 0 bases and J by 7 bases, with 13 bases left in between. This CDR3 contains 15 residues. For the CDR3, the DNA is TGTGCCAGCAGCCAAGAAACAGGTGGTTGGAATGAGCAGTTCTTC. It specifies CASSQETGGWNEQFF.

CDR3 protein: CASSLGTGGDEQYF. The CDR3, as DNA: TGTGCCAGCAGCCTAGGGACAGGGGGCGACGAGCAGTACTTC. The chain joins TRBV6-5 to TRBJ2-7, with 12 bases aligning to TRBD1. Germline values: CDR1 MNHEY, CDR2 SVGAGI. The CDR3 spans 14 residues. The V and J ends lost 6 bases and 5 bases, in that order; junction bases with no gene match: 5.

This sequence joins TRBV6-5 and TRBJ1-2; 8 nucleotides align to TRBD1. The CDR3 is 13 residues long. Germline CDR1 is MNHEY and CDR2 is SVGAGI. Trimming removed 6 bases from V and 5 bases from J; junction bases left unmatched: 5. Here the CDR3 DNA reads TGTGCCAGCAGCCGCCAGGGGGCTTATGGCTACACCTTC. Amino acids: CASSRQGAYGYTF.

The chain carries TRBV6-5 and TRBJ1-5; the D is unclear. Germline values: CDR1 MNHEY, CDR2 SVGAGI. Deletions cut 6 bases from V and 4 bases from J, with 10 bases between. This CDR3 spans 13 amino acids. CDR3 coding DNA: TGTGCCAGCAGCAGTCGGGAAAATCAGCCCCAGCATTTT. As protein: CASSSRENQPQHF.

The gene calls are TRBV5-6 and TRBJ2-3; 7 nucleotides match TRBD1. The J segment lost 2 bases and the V segment lost 4 bases, leaving 4 bases of the junction unmatched. This CDR3 is 14 amino acids long. Germline V CDR1 and CDR2: SGHDT, YYEEEE. Written as DNA, the CDR3 is TGTGCCAGCAGCCTGGGACAGTCCACAGATACGCAGTATTTT. It codes for CASSLGQSTDTQYF.

The V and J genes are TRBV7-2 and TRBJ1-2; tentatively, D is TRBD1 (5 bases). CDR1 is SGHTA and CDR2 is FQGNSA in the germline V gene. V dropped 6 bases and J dropped 5 bases, with 13 bases sitting between them. The CDR3 has 13 residues. The CDR3, as DNA: TGTGCCAGCAGTTCCGGGGGGGGATATGGCTACACCTTC. It specifies CASSSGGGYGYTF.

The J gene is TRBJ1-6, the V gene TRBV5-4, with a tentative D call TRBD1 (6 bases). V dropped 3 bases and J dropped 5 bases, with 9 bases sitting between them. Per the germline V gene, CDR1 is SGHNT and CDR2 is YYREEE (reference sequence). The CDR3 has 14 residues. The CDR3 region is CASSSNRDNSPLHF. CDR3 in DNA: TGTGCCAGCAGCTCAAACAGGGATAATTCACCCCTCCACTTT.

This chain uses TRBV30 with TRBJ1-2; 7 bases agree with TRBD1. Germline lookup yields CDR1 GTSNPN and CDR2 SVGIG (reference sequence). The CDR3 has 13 amino acids. Germline trimming cut 1 base from V and 4 bases from J; bases unmatched to any gene: 3. CDR3: CAWSEGQSYGYTF. The DNA for the CDR3 is TGTGCCTGGAGTGAGGGACAGAGCTATGGCTACACCTTC.